The next 2 T cell receptor beta chains were all read from a single sample in a study of cytomegalovirus exposure and HLA in healthy donors. Sequencing was performed with immunoSEQ multiplex PCR; in TCRdb, only in-frame clones are kept and a portion is missing. This repertoire shows about 78,000 clones, 90% to 96% found once; its top ten account for 1.6%. Input material: PBMCs. The receptor source for this set is a man aged 18 to 35 in good health and CMV-seropositive.

This clone showed up just once. This chain uses TRBV5-1 with TRBJ1-1, with 8 bases aligning to TRBD1. Losses at the gene ends were 3 bases for V and 0 bases for J; bases not matched to a gene: 4. Germline V CDR1 and CDR2: SGHRS, YFSETQ. This CDR3 is 15 amino acids long. CDR3 bases: TGCGCCAGCAGCTGGAAACAGGGGGTGAACACTGAAGCTTTCTTT. It yields the protein CASSWKQGVNTEAFF.

The V and J genes are TRBV27 and TRBJ1-5; the match to TRBD1 covers 8 bases. The CDR3 contains 14 residues. The junction had 1 base not matched to a gene; V was cut back by 2 bases and J by 4 bases. CDR1 and CDR2 from the germline V gene are MNHEY and SMNVEV (reference sequence). CDR3 sequence (DNA): TGTGCCAGCAGTTTAAGACAGGGGAATCAGCCCCAGCATTTT. This codes for CASSLRQGNQPQHF.